This passage covers 2 T cell receptor beta chains from one sample sequenced in a study of blood T cell repertoires in COVID-19. TCRdb's table, derived via immunoSEQ multiplex PCR, lists solely in-frame clones and lacks some. This table holds some 57,000 clones, roughly 89% found once. Sequencing input: peripheral blood. These receptors all come from a human donor in a cohort sampled during active COVID-19.

This chain uses TRBV6-1 with TRBJ2-7, with 12 nucleotides matching TRBD2. CDR1 and CDR2 from the germline V gene are MNHNS and SASEGT. The CDR3 length is 16 residues. J gave up 4 bases and V 4 bases, and 8 bases lay outside the gene matches. The CDR3 DNA sequence: TGTGCCAGCAGTGCAGGACTAGCGGGGTCTTGGTACGAGCAGTACTTC. Translating gives CASSAGLAGSWYEQYF.

The V call is TRBV4-1, the J call TRBJ1-4; D gene unclear. The CDR3 totals 16 residues. Germline V gene lookup returns CDR1 MGHRA and CDR2 YSYEKL. The V end was cut by 0 bases, the J end by 5 bases, with 13 bases between. The CDR3 reads CASSQELTFQNEKLFF. CDR3 in DNA: TGCGCCAGCAGCCAAGAGTTAACCTTCCAGAATGAAAAACTGTTTTTT.